The clone carrying this T cell receptor beta chain came up a few times. Its specificity is not known. The time point: patch test 2, 6 weeks after DPC sensitization. Stated treatment: therapeutic diphenylcyclopropenone sensitization with weekly scalp DPC. The source of the sample is a study of human T cells and chemical hapten exposure. Study-level results: Expanded TCRs formed significantly more large CDR3 similarity clusters than controls.

TCRdb re-called the RACE reads through MiXCR, storing one row per CDR3 protein. Of about 82,000 distinct CDR3 sequences in the sample, 6.6% are singletons; the top ten hold 1.3%. V was shortened by 3 bases and J by 7 bases, with 13 bases between the two germline ends. The CDR3 totals 13 residues. Germline V gene data show CDR1 as GTSNPN and CDR2 as SVGIG (reference sequence). The TCR was taken from a woman aged 30 to 39 with alopecia areata. Some clones in this sample may be carry-over from other donors' samples. The sequences come from whole blood, collected in connection with sensitization to the hapten diphenylcyclopropenone (DPC). The rearrangement uses TRBV30 and TRBJ1-5; the D gene is possibly TRBD1 (5 bases). The CDR3 protein is CAWSPGTSQPQHF. In nucleotides, the CDR3 is TGTGCCTGGAGCCCAGGGACTAGCCAGCCCCAGCATTTT.